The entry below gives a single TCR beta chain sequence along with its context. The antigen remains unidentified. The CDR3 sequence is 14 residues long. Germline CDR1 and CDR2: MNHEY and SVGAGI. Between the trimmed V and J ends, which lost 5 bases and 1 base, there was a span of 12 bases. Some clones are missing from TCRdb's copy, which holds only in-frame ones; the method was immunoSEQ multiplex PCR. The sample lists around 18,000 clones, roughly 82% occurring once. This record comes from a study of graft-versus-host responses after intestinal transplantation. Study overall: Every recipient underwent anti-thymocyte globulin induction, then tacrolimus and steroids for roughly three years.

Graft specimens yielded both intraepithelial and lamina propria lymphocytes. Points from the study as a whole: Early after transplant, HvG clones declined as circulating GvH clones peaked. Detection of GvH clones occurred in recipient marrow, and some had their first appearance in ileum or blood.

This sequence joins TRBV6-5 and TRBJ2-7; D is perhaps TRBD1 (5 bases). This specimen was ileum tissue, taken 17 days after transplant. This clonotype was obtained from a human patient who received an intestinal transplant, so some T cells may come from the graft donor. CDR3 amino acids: CASSEDGQSYEQYF. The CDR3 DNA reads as TGTGCCAGCAGTGAAGACGGACAATCCTACGAGCAGTACTTC.